The 3 T cell receptor beta chains below all came from one sample that was sequenced in a study of cytomegalovirus exposure and HLA in healthy donors. PCR used 60 Vbeta primers and 13 Jbeta primers. The method was immunoSEQ multiplex PCR; TCRdb's version includes in-frame clones alone and lacks a portion of them. The table has 120,000 to 150,000 clones, approximately 79% seen once; the top ten hold just under 1%. The specimen sequenced was PBMCs. These receptors were taken from a man younger than 35 in good health and CMV-seronegative.

This sequence joins TRBV2 and TRBJ1-4; TRBD1 is a possible D gene (5 bases). Germline V gene data show CDR1 as SNHLY and CDR2 as FYNNEI. V lost 4 bases and J lost 7, with 10 bases in between. The CDR3 has 13 residues. The CDR3 DNA follows: TGTGCCAGCAGTGGATTGGACACTGAAAAACTGTTTTTT. Its translation is CASSGLDTEKLFF.

The chain couples TRBV6-1 to TRBJ1-2; 7 bases fit TRBD1. The length of the CDR3 is 13 residues. The V gene's germline CDR1 is MNHNS and CDR2 SASEGT. The ends lost 8 bases at V and 2 bases at J; junction bases unmatched: 5. The CDR3 sequence: CASGPGQNYGYTF. As DNA, the CDR3 is TGTGCCAGCGGGCCGGGACAGAACTATGGCTACACCTTC.

The V call is TRBV13, the J call TRBJ1-1, with 8 bases matching TRBD1. The CDR3 covers 16 residues. V lost 5 bases, J lost 0 bases, and 8 bases stayed unmatched. The germline gives CDR1 PRHDT, CDR2 FYEKMQ (reference sequence). The CDR3 here is CASSQGARSLNTEAFF. CDR3 DNA: TGTGCCAGCAGCCAGGGGGCGCGAAGCTTGAACACTGAAGCTTTCTTT.